A selection of T cell receptor beta chains follows, all from one sample in a study of shared clonotypes between healthy human individuals. The protocol was immunoSEQ multiplex PCR, while the TCRdb copy is restricted to in-frame clones and leaves out a portion. The table has about 2,500,000 clones, 90% to 95% seen once. Sequences were obtained from naive CD4+ T cells sorted from blood. These receptors came from a man between 18 and 35 years old in good health. The CDR3 runs from the conserved cysteine through the conserved F or W. A D gene is named only where the DNA matches it firmly. Only part of the rows carry a size: once, few, many, or a class if the clone is expanded.

J gene: TRBJ1-6
clone size: -
D gene: -
V gene: TRBV18
CDR3 DNA: TGTGCCAGCTCACCAGACAGGAATTCACCCCTCCACTTT
CDR3 protein: CASSPDRNSPLHF

J gene: TRBJ2-1
clone size: -
D gene: -
V gene: TRBV6-1
CDR3 DNA: TGTGCCAGCAGTGCTGGGACCTCAGGGTGGAGGGACAATGAGCAGTTCTTC
CDR3 protein: CASSAGTSGWRDNEQFF

J gene: TRBJ2-7
clone size: -
D gene: TRBD2
V gene: TRBV6-5
CDR3 DNA: TGTGCCAGCACCCAGGGTGGGGGGGGCGAGCAGTACTTC
CDR3 protein: CASTQGGGGEQYF

J gene: TRBJ1-1
clone size: -
D gene: -
V gene: TRBV6-5
CDR3 DNA: TGTGCCAGCAGTCCGCTGCCCGTTGGGAACACTGAAGCTTTCTTT
CDR3 protein: CASSPLPVGNTEAFF

J gene: TRBJ1-1
clone size: -
D gene: -
V gene: TRBV18
CDR3 DNA: TGTGCCAGCTCACCCGCGGGGGTCGGGTCGATTCGGGGCACTGAAGCTTTCTTT
CDR3 protein: CASSPAGVGSIRGTEAFF

J gene: TRBJ1-1
clone size: few
D gene: -
V gene: TRBV11-2
CDR3 DNA: TGTGCCAGCAGCCAATCTCGGTACACTGAAGCTTTCTTT
CDR3 protein: CASSQSRYTEAFF

J gene: TRBJ1-1
clone size: -
D gene: -
V gene: TRBV7-9
CDR3 DNA: TGTGCCAGCAGCCTTCAGAGCGGGGGAGGGAACACTGAAGCTTTCTTT
CDR3 protein: CASSLQSGGGNTEAFF

J gene: TRBJ2-3
clone size: -
D gene: TRBD1
V gene: TRBV7-9
CDR3 DNA: TGTGCCAGCAGCTCCAGGACAGGGTCTAGCACAGATACGCAGTATTTT
CDR3 protein: CASSSRTGSSTDTQYF

J gene: TRBJ2-1
clone size: -
D gene: TRBD2
V gene: TRBV6-5
CDR3 DNA: TGTGCCAGCAGTTACTCGGCGGGAGTCTATGAGCAGTTCTTC
CDR3 protein: CASSYSAGVYEQFF

J gene: TRBJ1-3
clone size: -
D gene: TRBD1
V gene: TRBV5-1
CDR3 DNA: TGCGCCAGCAGCTTAGGACAGGATATCTCTGGAAACACCATATATTTT
CDR3 protein: CASSLGQDISGNTIYF

J gene: TRBJ1-6
clone size: -
D gene: -
V gene: TRBV7-2
CDR3 DNA: TGTGCCAGCAGCTACGATTCACCCCTCCACTTT
CDR3 protein: CASSYDSPLHF

J gene: TRBJ1-1
clone size: -
D gene: -
V gene: TRBV19
CDR3 DNA: TGTGCCAGTAGCTCGAACGTAGGAAGCACTGAAGCTTTCTTT
CDR3 protein: CASSSNVGSTEAFF

J gene: TRBJ2-7
clone size: -
D gene: TRBD2
V gene: TRBV6-1
CDR3 DNA: TGTGCCAGCAGTGCGACTAGCGGGGGGGTCTACGAGCAGTACTTC
CDR3 protein: CASSATSGGVYEQYF

J gene: TRBJ2-7
clone size: -
D gene: TRBD1
V gene: TRBV27
CDR3 DNA: TGTGCCAGCAGCCTTAGACAGGGGTCTCTATCCTACGAGCAGTACTTC
CDR3 protein: CASSLRQGSLSYEQYF

J gene: TRBJ2-1
clone size: -
D gene: -
V gene: TRBV7-9
CDR3 DNA: TGTGCCAGCAGCTTAACTTTACCCCACAATGAGCAGTTCTTC
CDR3 protein: CASSLTLPHNEQFF

J gene: TRBJ1-5
clone size: -
D gene: -
V gene: TRBV2
CDR3 DNA: TGTGCCAGCAGTGCCGGACCCAATCAGCCCCAGCATTTT
CDR3 protein: CASSAGPNQPQHF

J gene: TRBJ1-1
clone size: -
D gene: -
V gene: TRBV5-1
CDR3 DNA: TGCGCCAGCAGTCCCTCGGGGACCGCTGACGAAGCTTTCTTT
CDR3 protein: CASSPSGTADEAFF

J gene: TRBJ1-6
clone size: -
D gene: -
V gene: TRBV14
CDR3 DNA: TGTGCCAGCAGCCAAACCGTATCTAATTCACCCCTCCACTTT
CDR3 protein: CASSQTVSNSPLHF

J gene: TRBJ1-5
clone size: -
D gene: TRBD1
V gene: TRBV6-1
CDR3 DNA: TGTGCCAGCAGGGAGGCAGGGGGGTACAATCAGCCCCAGCATTTT
CDR3 protein: CASREAGGYNQPQHF

J gene: TRBJ2-7
clone size: -
D gene: -
V gene: TRBV7-3
CDR3 DNA: TGTGCCAGCAGCCCTACCGGGACCTACGAGCAGTACTTC
CDR3 protein: CASSPTGTYEQYF

J gene: TRBJ1-2
clone size: -
D gene: -
V gene: TRBV30
CDR3 DNA: TGTGCCTCTGGGACATCAGGCTATGGCTACACCTTC
CDR3 protein: CASGTSGYGYTF

J gene: TRBJ1-5
clone size: -
D gene: -
V gene: TRBV6-6
CDR3 DNA: TGTGCCAGCAGTTACAAGGGTGGCCAGCCCCAGCATTTT
CDR3 protein: CASSYKGGQPQHF

J gene: TRBJ2-5
clone size: -
D gene: -
V gene: TRBV9
CDR3 DNA: TGTGCCAGCAGCGTTCAGTTCCAAGAGACCCAGTACTTC
CDR3 protein: CASSVQFQETQYF

J gene: TRBJ1-1
clone size: -
D gene: -
V gene: TRBV7-8
CDR3 DNA: TGTGCCAGCAGCTTAGTTGAGGGGCGGGTCACTGAAGCTTTCTTT
CDR3 protein: CASSLVEGRVTEAFF

J gene: TRBJ2-3
clone size: few
D gene: TRBD1
V gene: TRBV5-1
CDR3 DNA: TGCGCCAGCAGCTTGGCCCTAGACAGGGTCACAGATACGCAGTATTTT
CDR3 protein: CASSLALDRVTDTQYF

J gene: TRBJ2-7
clone size: -
D gene: TRBD2
V gene: TRBV5-4
CDR3 DNA: TGTGCCAGCAGCGTACGCGGGAGGACCATTTCCTACGAGCAGTACTTC
CDR3 protein: CASSVRGRTISYEQYF

J gene: TRBJ2-2
clone size: -
D gene: TRBD1
V gene: TRBV28
CDR3 DNA: TGTGCCAGCAGTTTAGTACAGGGGAACGGGGAGCTGTTTTTT
CDR3 protein: CASSLVQGNGELFF

J gene: TRBJ2-1
clone size: -
D gene: -
V gene: TRBV11-2
CDR3 DNA: TGTGCCAGCAGCTTAGATCCGGCGGTAAATGAGCAGTTCTTC
CDR3 protein: CASSLDPAVNEQFF

J gene: TRBJ2-7
clone size: -
D gene: TRBD2
V gene: TRBV5-1
CDR3 DNA: TGCGCCACCGCAGAGGGACTAGCGGGAGCCCTAGGTGGCTACGAGCAGTACTTC
CDR3 protein: CATAEGLAGALGGYEQYF

J gene: TRBJ2-3
clone size: -
D gene: TRBD2
V gene: TRBV5-4
CDR3 DNA: TGTGCCAGCAGCTCCACTAGCGGCCTCACAGATACGCAGTATTTT
CDR3 protein: CASSSTSGLTDTQYF

J gene: TRBJ1-6
clone size: -
D gene: -
V gene: TRBV7-2
CDR3 DNA: TGTGCCAGCAGCCTCGAGTTGTATTCTGCCCTCCACTTT
CDR3 protein: CASSLELYSALHF

J gene: TRBJ1-5
clone size: -
D gene: -
V gene: TRBV6-5
CDR3 DNA: TGTGCCAGCAGCGGACAGCCCGACAGCAATCAGCCCCAGCATTTT
CDR3 protein: CASSGQPDSNQPQHF

J gene: TRBJ1-1
clone size: -
D gene: -
V gene: TRBV30
CDR3 DNA: TGTGCCTGGACGACGGGGACGGGCCTGAACACTGAAGCTTTCTTT
CDR3 protein: CAWTTGTGLNTEAFF

J gene: TRBJ1-1
clone size: -
D gene: TRBD1
V gene: TRBV5-4
CDR3 DNA: TGTGCCAGCGGGGGTGGACAGGGAAGTTATAACACTGAAGCTTTCTTT
CDR3 protein: CASGGGQGSYNTEAFF

J gene: TRBJ1-6
clone size: once
D gene: TRBD1
V gene: TRBV5-1
CDR3 DNA: TGCGCCAGCAGCCGGGACAGCGGTAATTCACCCCTCCACTTT
CDR3 protein: CASSRDSGNSPLHF

J gene: TRBJ1-6
clone size: -
D gene: TRBD1
V gene: TRBV6-5
CDR3 DNA: TGTGCCAGCAGTTGGGACAGGGGTGGTTCACCCCTCCACTTT
CDR3 protein: CASSWDRGGSPLHF

J gene: TRBJ2-5
clone size: -
D gene: -
V gene: TRBV27
CDR3 DNA: TGTGCCAGCAGTTCTTTTGGGAAAGGAGAAGAGACCCAGTACTTC
CDR3 protein: CASSSFGKGEETQYF

J gene: TRBJ1-1
clone size: -
D gene: -
V gene: TRBV9
CDR3 DNA: TGTGCCAGCAGCGTTACTGGGGGGTTCACTGAAGCTTTCTTT
CDR3 protein: CASSVTGGFTEAFF

J gene: TRBJ2-7
clone size: -
D gene: -
V gene: TRBV21-1
CDR3 DNA: TGTGCGAGCACGGTGTACGAGCAGTACTTC
CDR3 protein: CASTVYEQYF

J gene: TRBJ1-2
clone size: -
D gene: TRBD1
V gene: TRBV6-1
CDR3 DNA: TGTGCCAGCAGTGCCGACAGGGCCCTCCCTGAGGGCTACACCTTC
CDR3 protein: CASSADRALPEGYTF

J gene: TRBJ2-1
clone size: once
D gene: TRBD2
V gene: TRBV5-1
CDR3 DNA: TGCGCCAGCAGCTTAGGCGCAGGGAGGGATGAGCAGTTCTTC
CDR3 protein: CASSLGAGRDEQFF

J gene: TRBJ2-1
clone size: -
D gene: -
V gene: TRBV19
CDR3 DNA: TGTGCCAGTAGTATAATCAGGGGAGAATACAATGAGCAGTTCTTC
CDR3 protein: CASSIIRGEYNEQFF

J gene: TRBJ2-3
clone size: -
D gene: -
V gene: TRBV4-2
CDR3 DNA: TGTGCCAGCAGCCAACTGTTATGGCAGGGCAGCACAGATACGCAGTATTTT
CDR3 protein: CASSQLLWQGSTDTQYF

J gene: TRBJ2-1
clone size: once
D gene: -
V gene: TRBV30
CDR3 DNA: TGTGCCTGGATATCAAGCGGTTACAATGAGCAGTTCTTC
CDR3 protein: CAWISSGYNEQFF

J gene: TRBJ1-1
clone size: -
D gene: -
V gene: TRBV5-1
CDR3 DNA: TGCGCCAGCAGCTTGTATTCGGGCACTGAAGCTTTCTTT
CDR3 protein: CASSLYSGTEAFF

J gene: TRBJ2-5
clone size: -
D gene: TRBD1
V gene: TRBV25-1
CDR3 DNA: TGTGCCAGCAGTGAGGCGGGACAGGGGAGAGAGACCCAGTACTTC
CDR3 protein: CASSEAGQGRETQYF

J gene: TRBJ1-2
clone size: -
D gene: -
V gene: TRBV18
CDR3 DNA: TGTGCCAGCTCACCACCAGGGCTCTCATCTAACTATGGCTACACCTTC
CDR3 protein: CASSPPGLSSNYGYTF

J gene: TRBJ2-7
clone size: -
D gene: -
V gene: TRBV21-1
CDR3 DNA: TGTGCCAGCAGCAAAGTGCAGGACAGGCGCTTCACCTACGAGCAGTACTTC
CDR3 protein: CASSKVQDRRFTYEQYF

J gene: TRBJ2-7
clone size: -
D gene: TRBD1
V gene: TRBV6-1
CDR3 DNA: TGTGCCAGCCGGGACAGATCCTACGAGCAGTACTTC
CDR3 protein: CASRDRSYEQYF

J gene: TRBJ2-5
clone size: -
D gene: -
V gene: TRBV10-1
CDR3 DNA: TGCGCCAGCAGCCGGGACTTACAAGAGACCCAGTACTTC
CDR3 protein: CASSRDLQETQYF

J gene: TRBJ2-5
clone size: -
D gene: -
V gene: TRBV19
CDR3 DNA: TGTGCCAGTAGGACAAGCACAAAACTACAAGAGACCCAGTACTTC
CDR3 protein: CASRTSTKLQETQYF

J gene: TRBJ1-2
clone size: -
D gene: -
V gene: TRBV5-1
CDR3 DNA: -
CDR3 protein: CASSSSNYGYTF

J gene: TRBJ2-7
clone size: -
D gene: TRBD1
V gene: TRBV4-3
CDR3 DNA: TGCGCCAGCAGCCAGCACAGGGGCCCCTACGAGCAGTACTTC
CDR3 protein: CASSQHRGPYEQYF

J gene: TRBJ2-7
clone size: -
D gene: TRBD2
V gene: TRBV11-2
CDR3 DNA: TGTGCCAGCAGCTTAGAACTAGCGGGAGGCGAGCAGTACTTC
CDR3 protein: CASSLELAGGEQYF

J gene: TRBJ2-3
clone size: -
D gene: -
V gene: TRBV2
CDR3 DNA: TGTGCCAGCAAGGGGGACCCGCCCACAGATACGCAGTATTTT
CDR3 protein: CASKGDPPTDTQYF